The 29 T cell receptor beta chains in this list originate from one sample, sequenced in a study of molecular identifiers for immune sequencing clone quantification. MiXCR, applied by TCRdb to the PCR reads, yields one record per CDR3 protein. The sample has 300,000 to 400,000 distinct CDR3 sequences; about a fifth are singletons. Sequenced: naive CD8+ T cells from blood, with Jurkat cell RNA spiked in. Subset given: FACS-sorted CD8+CD4-CCR7+CD45RA+ naive T cells. The receptors were sampled from a human donor in good health. Some libraries in this study had Jurkat cell RNA spiked in.

As to this clonotype: This may arise from a read error, as a much more abundant clone is one base away. This rearrangement joins TRBV7-2 to TRBJ2-7; D remains unclear. This CDR3 contains 13 residues. The germline V gene encodes CDR1 SGHTA and CDR2 FQGNSA. CDR3 nucleotides: TGTGCCGGCAGTAGGCCTACCTCCTACGAGCAGTACTTC. This encodes CAGSRPTSYEQYF.

This clonotype occurred a few times. This sequence joins TRBV12-3 or TRBV12-4 and TRBJ2-3; D is undetermined. V shed 8 bases and J shed 2 bases, with 11 bases lying between them. The CDR3 is 13 amino acids. Written as DNA, the CDR3 is TGTGCCAGCCTCTCGTGGGTCACAGATACGCAGTATTTT. Its translation is CASLSWVTDTQYF.

The gene calls are TRBV7-2 and TRBJ2-3; 11 nucleotides line up with TRBD2. Germline CDR1 is SGHTA and CDR2 is FQGNSA. The CDR3 has 17 amino acids. V gave up 4 bases and J gave up 2 bases; unmatched junction bases: 8. In DNA form, the CDR3 reads TGTGCCAGCAGCTCTCGACTAGCGGGGATACACACAGATACGCAGTATTTT. This encodes CASSSRLAGIHTDTQYF.

Of note for this clonotype: Being one base from a much bigger clone, this may be a read error. The J gene is TRBJ2-7, the V gene TRBV27; 9 bases map to TRBD1. Per germline, CDR1 MNHEY and CDR2 SMNVEV (reference sequence). The ends lost 5 bases at V and 6 bases at J; junction bases unmatched: 5. The length of the CDR3 is 13 residues. This chain's CDR3 is CASSEQGAREQYF. The CDR3 DNA reads as TGTGCCAGCAGTGAACAGGGGGCGCGCGAGCAGTACTTC.

This clonotype was seen many times. This chain links TRBV25-1 with TRBJ2-7; 8 bases are a match to TRBD2. Germline trimming cut 3 bases from V and 4 bases from J; bases unmatched to any gene: 5. This CDR3 region has 14 residues. Per germline, CDR1 MGHDK and CDR2 SYGVNS. CDR3 sequence reads: CASSEAGGTYEQYF. The CDR3 nucleotides are TGTGCCAGCAGTGAGGCGGGAGGTACTTACGAGCAGTACTTC.

V and J are TRBV11-2 and TRBJ2-3; TRBD1 might be the D (5 bases). Per the germline V gene, CDR1 is SGHAT and CDR2 is FQNNGV. With 3 bases removed from V and 7 bases from J, the gap between germline ends came to 23 bases. This CDR3 is built from 17 residues. The CDR3 loop reads CASSFSSAAGILNTQYF. DNA of the CDR3: TGTGCCAGCAGCTTCTCCAGCGCTGCAGGGATCTTGAATACGCAGTATTTT.

The table lists this clonotype with many counts. The rearrangement uses TRBV5-1 and TRBJ2-1, with a weak D call TRBD2 (5 bases). CDR3 length: 15 residues. V lost 3 bases and J lost 0, with 10 bases in between. Germline V gene lookup returns CDR1 SGHRS and CDR2 YFSETQ. This CDR3 reads CASSWTGSSYNEQFF. Written as DNA, the CDR3 is TGCGCCAGCAGCTGGACGGGGAGCTCCTACAATGAGCAGTTCTTC. Full variable domain (outside the CDR3, taken from reference TRBV5-1 and TRBJ2-1): KAGVTQTPRYLIKTRGQQVTLSCSPISGHRSVSWYQQTPGQGLQFLFEYFSETQRNKGNFPGRFSGRQFSNSRSEMNVSTLELGDSALYLCASSWTGSSYNEQFFGPGTRLTVL.

This clonotype showed up just a few times. The chain combines TRBV4-2 with TRBJ2-3, with 7 bases fitting TRBD2. V gave up 0 bases and J gave up 5 bases; unmatched junction bases: 8. CDR1 LGHNA and CDR2 YNFKEQ come from the germline V gene. This CDR3 has 16 residues. The CDR3 nucleotides are TGTGCCAGCAGCCAAGATTGGGGAGGGGTTGAAGATACGCAGTATTTT. Translated, it gives CASSQDWGGVEDTQYF.

Notes on this clonotype: This could be a read error, since a much larger clone is one nucleotide away. The chain is built from TRBV7-3 and TRBJ2-1; 9 bases are a match to TRBD2. This CDR3 is built from 13 residues. Germline CDR1 reads SGHTA; CDR2 reads FQGTGA. With V trimmed by 5 bases and J by 9 bases, 5 bases remained unmatched. CDR3 in amino acids: CASSVGLASEQFF. CDR3 DNA: TGTGCCAGCAGCGTGGGACTAGCAAGTGAGCAGTTCTTC.

The chain uses TRBV6-5 and TRBJ2-7, with D perhaps given as TRBD1 or TRBD2 (5 bases each). Germline V lookup: CDR1 MNHEY, CDR2 SVGAGI. The CDR3 totals 14 residues. The V gene lost 5 bases and the J gene lost 2 bases, with 13 bases spanning the gap. The CDR3 nucleotides read TGTGCCAGCAGTGACCGGGACGGACCCTACGAGCAGTACTTC. Amino acid sequence: CASSDRDGPYEQYF.

At least ten counts were recorded for this clonotype. The rearrangement links TRBV30 to TRBJ2-7; perhaps TRBD2 as D (6 bases). Between the trimmed V and J ends, which lost 5 bases and 6 bases, there was a span of 17 bases. This CDR3 comprises 13 residues. In germline, CDR1 is GTSNPN, CDR2 SVGIG (reference sequence). The CDR3 loop is CAWGPMIGSEQYF. CDR3 coding DNA: TGTGCCTGGGGCCCAATGATCGGGAGCGAGCAGTACTTC.

This clonotype was counted ten times or more. The chain couples TRBV7-9 to TRBJ2-2; D gene unclear. The CDR3 contains 17 residues. The V gene lost 5 bases and the J gene lost 4 bases, with 20 bases spanning the gap. The germline gives CDR1 SEHNR, CDR2 FQNEAQ (reference sequence). CDR3 nucleotide sequence: TGTGCCAGCAGCCGACGTGACATGGGCTTGGGCACCGGGGAGCTGTTTTTT. This sequence encodes CASSRRDMGLGTGELFF.

Concerning this clonotype: This sequence may be a read error, since a much larger clone differs from it by one base. The chain has TRBV12-3 or TRBV12-4 and TRBJ2-1; D may correspond to TRBD1 or TRBD2 (5 bases each). Trimming took off 7 bases at V and 8 bases at J, with 15 bases between the two ends. The CDR3 has 13 residues. CDR3 coding DNA: TGTGCCAGCATCGGGGCTAGCCGGTATGAGCAGTTCTTC. Residues: CASIGASRYEQFF.

The chain joins TRBV4-2 to TRBJ2-7, with 13 bases identical to TRBD2. This CDR3 spans 18 amino acids. V dropped 3 bases and J dropped 0; count of bases not matched to a gene: 8. CDR1 and CDR2 from the germline V gene are LGHNA and YNFKEQ. In nucleotides, the CDR3 is TGTGCCAGCAGCCAGGGGACTAGCGGGGCCGATCCCTCCTACGAGCAGTACTTC. Residues: CASSQGTSGADPSYEQYF.

This clonotype showed up just once. A much larger clone differs by one base, so this may be a read error. The chain joins TRBV28 to TRBJ1-5, with D hard to call. The CDR3 runs to 16 residues. Germline CDR1 is MDHEN and CDR2 is SYDVKM. CDR3 nucleotides: TGTGCCAGCAGTCCCCCCCGGACGGATAGCAGTCAGCCCCAGCATTTT. Its translation is CASSPPRTDSSQPQHF.

A note on this clonotype: A much larger clone differs by one base, so this may be a read error. V is TRBV7-9 and J is TRBJ2-5, with D perhaps being TRBD1 or TRBD2 (5 bases each). Germline V gene sequence: CDR1 SEHNR, CDR2 FQNEAQ (reference sequence). The CDR3 is made up of 14 amino acids. Trimming shortened V by 7 bases and J by 3 bases, and 15 bases separated the two germline ends. CDR3 amino acids: CASNSPGPEETQYF. For the CDR3, the DNA is TGTGCCAGCAACTCTCCGGGACCAGAAGAGACCCAGTACTTC.

The chain recombines TRBV2 with TRBJ1-3; D is ambiguous. The CDR3 is 14 residues long. Germline lookup yields CDR1 SNHLY and CDR2 FYNNEI. V lost 8 bases and J 2 bases, leaving 13 bases between the germline ends. The CDR3 here is CASPAVGPGNTIYF. In DNA, the CDR3 is TGTGCCAGCCCCGCAGTCGGTCCTGGAAACACCATATATTTT.

This clonotype was seen ten or more times. This chain uses TRBV7-6 with TRBJ2-1; 12 nucleotides agree with TRBD2. V was pared by 1 base and J by 3 bases, with 7 bases of the junction left unmatched. Germline CDR1 reads SGHVS; CDR2 reads FNYEAQ. This CDR3 is 18 amino acids long. Here the CDR3 reads CASSLDLGLAGSYNEQFF. The CDR3 DNA reads as TGTGCCAGCAGCTTAGATCTTGGACTAGCGGGGAGCTACAATGAGCAGTTCTTC.

The chain has TRBV4-3 and TRBJ2-7; the D gene is possibly TRBD1 (5 bases). V lost 0 bases and J 5 bases, leaving 14 bases between the germline ends. CDR1 is LGHNA, CDR2 YSLEER, per germline. The CDR3 sequence is 15 residues long. This chain's CDR3 is CASSQDRIGAHEQYF. The CDR3 DNA reads TGCGCCAGCAGCCAAGATAGGATAGGGGCCCACGAGCAGTACTTC.

The sample holds many counts of this clonotype. This chain joins TRBV11-2 and TRBJ2-6, with 7 bases identical to TRBD2. The CDR3 totals 18 residues. The J segment lost 4 bases and the V segment lost 5 bases, leaving 14 bases of the junction unmatched. Germline V gene lookup returns CDR1 SGHAT and CDR2 FQNNGV. The DNA for the CDR3 is TGTGCCAGCAGCCGGGGGGTATCACAAAGATCCGGGGCCAACGTCCTGACTTTC. Protein sequence: CASSRGVSQRSGANVLTF.

This clonotype was picked up many times. This chain links TRBV29-1 with TRBJ1-1; D not resolved. Trimming took off 2 bases at V and 1 base at J, with 5 bases between the two ends. The CDR3 loop spans 12 amino acids. The germline V gene encodes CDR1 SQVTM and CDR2 ANQGSEA. CDR3 amino acids: CSVEKENTEAFF. The CDR3, as DNA: TGCAGCGTTGAAAAGGAGAACACTGAAGCTTTCTTT.

Points on this clonotype: This may be a read error, as it is one base from a much larger clone. The chain uses TRBV7-9 and TRBJ2-3; unclear D gene. Germline V CDR1 and CDR2: SEHNR, FQNEAQ (reference sequence). The CDR3 runs 14 residues. Trimming removed 5 bases from V and 3 bases from J, with 12 bases in between. CDR3 sequence reads: CASSRSDLTDTQYF. The CDR3 nucleotides are TGTGCCAGCAGCCGATCTGACTTGACAGATACGCAGTATTTT.

This clonotype has ten or more counts. The CDR3 sequence is CASSLAGTENQETQYF. CDR3 coding DNA: TGTGCCAGCAGCTTGGCCGGGACAGAGAACCAAGAGACCCAGTACTTC. The chain uses TRBV5-4 and TRBJ2-5; 7 bases match TRBD1. In germline, CDR1 is SGHNT, CDR2 YYREEE (reference sequence). This CDR3 has 16 amino acids. Losses at the gene ends were 0 bases for V and 0 bases for J; bases not matched to a gene: 5.

Concerning this clonotype itself: This sequence may be a read error, since a much larger clone differs from it by one base. The chain joins TRBV19 to TRBJ1-5, with D maybe TRBD1 (5 bases). Trimming left V 7 bases short and J 5 bases short, with 18 bases between. Looked up from germline, CDR1 is LNHDA and CDR2 is SQIVND (reference sequence). The CDR3 runs 15 residues. CDR3 in amino acids: CASIPGWGDDQPQHF. CDR3 bases: TGTGCCAGTATTCCCGGATGGGGGGACGATCAGCCCCAGCATTTT.

Ten or more counts support this clonotype. The V call is TRBV4-3, the J call TRBJ2-1, with 10 positions matching TRBD1. Per the germline V gene, CDR1 is LGHNA and CDR2 is YSLEER. The CDR3 has 16 amino acids. With V trimmed by 0 bases and J by 6 bases, 5 bases remained unmatched. CDR3 coding DNA: TGCGCCAGCAGCCAAGAATCGGACAGGGGGGGCAATGAGCAGTTCTTC. Translating it yields CASSQESDRGGNEQFF.

This clonotype occurred a few times. The gene calls are TRBV28 and TRBJ2-3; D may be TRBD2 (6 bases). The V end was cut by 8 bases, the J end by 0 bases, with 15 bases between. Germline assignment: CDR1 MDHEN and CDR2 SYDVKM. The CDR3 spans 15 residues. The CDR3 bases are TGTGCCAGCGAAATATCTAGCGACAGCACAGATACGCAGTATTTT. Protein: CASEISSDSTDTQYF.

This clonotype was recorded only once. A read error may explain this, as a much larger clone is one base away. The chain has TRBV4-3 and TRBJ2-1; D is perhaps TRBD2 (6 bases). This CDR3 spans 16 amino acids. The V gene's germline CDR1 is LGHNA and CDR2 YSLEER. This CDR3 reads CASSQDRGTYNNELFF. For the CDR3, the DNA is TGCGCCAGCAGCCAAGATCGGGGGACTTACAACAATGAGCTGTTCTTC.

This chain links TRBV7-9 with TRBJ2-5; D gene unclear. Germline-derived CDR1 and CDR2 are SEHNR and FQNEAQ (reference sequence). This CDR3 has 16 amino acids. V dropped 2 bases and J dropped 3 bases, with 16 bases sitting between them. This CDR3 reads CASSLPHTALEETQYF. The CDR3 DNA reads TGTGCCAGCAGCTTACCACATACTGCCCTCGAAGAGACCCAGTACTTC.

This clonotype has ten or more counts. J is TRBJ2-2 and V is TRBV20-1, with D tentatively TRBD2 (6 bases). With 4 bases removed from V and 1 base from J, the gap between germline ends came to 19 bases. Germline CDR1 DFQATT, CDR2 SNEGSKA (reference sequence). The CDR3 spans 17 residues. The CDR3: CSAKDYHNLENTGELFF. The CDR3 DNA sequence: TGCAGTGCTAAGGACTATCATAATCTGGAGAACACCGGGGAGCTGTTTTTT.